This paragraph reports one T cell receptor beta chain. No antigen is known for it. These data are taken from a study of cytomegalovirus exposure and HLA in healthy donors. General study points: The authors confirmed in vitro that three CMV-associated chains were specific for CMV antigens. Indistinguishable V segments such as TRBV6-2 and TRBV6-3 were excluded.

13 Jbeta primers and 60 Vbeta primers were used for the PCR. Data came from immunoSEQ multiplex PCR; TCRdb stores just in-frame clones and leaves some out. The sample consists of 95,000 to 150,000 clones, 73% of them appearing once. This CDR3 comprises 17 residues. CDR1 is MNHEY and CDR2 is SMNVEV in the germline V gene (reference sequence). V trimming: 6 bases; J trimming: 5 bases; junction bases outside the gene matches: 17. The chain links TRBV27 to TRBJ2-7; 9 nucleotides align to TRBD1. The receptor's source is a man aged 55 to 70 in good health and CMV-seropositive. What was sequenced was PBMCs. CDR3 sequence: CASRKGQGLRSFHEQYF. The CDR3 DNA reads as TGTGCCAGCAGGAAGGGACAGGGATTGAGGAGTTTCCACGAGCAGTACTTC.